This T cell receptor (beta chain) was sequenced in a study of cytomegalovirus exposure and HLA in healthy donors. General study results and limits: CMV antigen specificity was confirmed in vitro for a few CMV-associated chains.

Some clones are missing from TCRdb's copy, which holds only in-frame ones; the method was immunoSEQ multiplex PCR. The sample contains 110,000 to 150,000 clones, around 90% of which appear only once. To note about this clone: The antigen is unknown.

The CDR3 contains 14 residues. Deletions cut 2 bases from V and 2 bases from J, with 8 bases between. In germline, CDR1 is SGHRS, CDR2 YFSETQ. This receptor was identified in a woman aged 25 to 39 in good health and CMV-seropositive. The sample consisted of PBMCs. The chain carries TRBV5-1 and TRBJ2-1; possibly TRBD1 for D (5 bases). The CDR3 DNA follows: TGCGCCAGCAGCTTAGGGGAAACCTACAATGAGCAGTTCTTC. Amino acid sequence: CASSLGETYNEQFF.